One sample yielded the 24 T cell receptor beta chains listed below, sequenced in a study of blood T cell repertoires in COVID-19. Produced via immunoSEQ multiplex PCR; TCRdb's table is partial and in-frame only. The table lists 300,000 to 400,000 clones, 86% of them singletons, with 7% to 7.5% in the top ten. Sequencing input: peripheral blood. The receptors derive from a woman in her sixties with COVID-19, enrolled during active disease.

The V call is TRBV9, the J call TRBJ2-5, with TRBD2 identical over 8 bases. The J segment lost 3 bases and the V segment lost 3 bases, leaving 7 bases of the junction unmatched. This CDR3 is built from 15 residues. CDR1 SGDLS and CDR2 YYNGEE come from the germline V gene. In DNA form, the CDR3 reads TGTGCCAGCAGCGGCGGGGGGCACCTAGAAGAGACCCAGTACTTC. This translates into CASSGGGHLEETQYF.

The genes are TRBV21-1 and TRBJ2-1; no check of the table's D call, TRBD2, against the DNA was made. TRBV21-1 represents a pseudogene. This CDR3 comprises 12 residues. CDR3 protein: CASSTTYNEQFF. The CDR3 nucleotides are TGTGCCAGCAGCACTACTTACAATGAGCAGTTCTTC.

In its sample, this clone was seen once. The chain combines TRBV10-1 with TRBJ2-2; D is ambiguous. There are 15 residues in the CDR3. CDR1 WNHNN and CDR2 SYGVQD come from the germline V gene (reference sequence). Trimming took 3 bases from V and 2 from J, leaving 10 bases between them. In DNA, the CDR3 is TGCGCCAGCAGTGAATATGGAGTTAACACCGGGGAGCTGTTTTTT. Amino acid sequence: CASSEYGVNTGELFF.

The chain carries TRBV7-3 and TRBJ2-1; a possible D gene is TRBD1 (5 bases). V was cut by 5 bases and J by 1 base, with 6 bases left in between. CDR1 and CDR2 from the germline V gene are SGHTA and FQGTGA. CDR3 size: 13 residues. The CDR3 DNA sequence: TGTGCCAGCAGCCGACAGTCCTACAATGAGCAGTTCTTC. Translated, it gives CASSRQSYNEQFF.

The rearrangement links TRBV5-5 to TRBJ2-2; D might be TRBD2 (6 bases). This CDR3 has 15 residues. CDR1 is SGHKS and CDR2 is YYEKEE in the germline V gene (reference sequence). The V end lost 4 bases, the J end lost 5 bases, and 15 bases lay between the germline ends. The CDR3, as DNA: TGTGCCAGCAGCCAGAGGGCGGGACTGACCGGGGAGCTGTTTTTT. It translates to CASSQRAGLTGELFF.

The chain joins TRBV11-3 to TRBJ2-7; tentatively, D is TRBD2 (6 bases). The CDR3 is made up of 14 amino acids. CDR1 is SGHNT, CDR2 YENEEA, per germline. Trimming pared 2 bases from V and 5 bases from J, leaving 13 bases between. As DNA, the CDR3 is TGTGCCAGCAGCTTATTGGGGGGAGAGGACGAGCAGTACTTC. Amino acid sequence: CASSLLGGEDEQYF.

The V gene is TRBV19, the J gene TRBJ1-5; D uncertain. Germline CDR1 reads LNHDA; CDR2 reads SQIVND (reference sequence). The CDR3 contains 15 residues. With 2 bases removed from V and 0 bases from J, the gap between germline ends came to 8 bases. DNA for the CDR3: TGTGCCAGTAGTATAACCAGTTATAGCAATCAGCCCCAGCATTTT. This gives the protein CASSITSYSNQPQHF.

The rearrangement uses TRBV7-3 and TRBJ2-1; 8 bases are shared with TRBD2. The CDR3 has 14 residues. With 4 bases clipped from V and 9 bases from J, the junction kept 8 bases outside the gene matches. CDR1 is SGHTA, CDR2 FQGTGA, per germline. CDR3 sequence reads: CASSSQGLGSEQFF. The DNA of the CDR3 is TGTGCCAGCAGCTCCCAGGGACTAGGATCTGAGCAGTTCTTC. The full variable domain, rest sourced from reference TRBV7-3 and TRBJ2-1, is GAGVSQTPSNKVTEKGKYVELRCDPISGHTALYWYRQSLGQGPEFLIYFQGTGAADDSGLPNDRFFAVRPEGSVSTLKIQRTERGDSAVYLCASSSQGLGSEQFFGPGTRLTVL.

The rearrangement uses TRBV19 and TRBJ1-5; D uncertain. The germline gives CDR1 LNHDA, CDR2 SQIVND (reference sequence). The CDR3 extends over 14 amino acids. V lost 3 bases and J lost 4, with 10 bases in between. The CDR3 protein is CASSILTVNQPQHF. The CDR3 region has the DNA TGTGCCAGTAGTATTCTTACAGTAAATCAGCCCCAGCATTTT.

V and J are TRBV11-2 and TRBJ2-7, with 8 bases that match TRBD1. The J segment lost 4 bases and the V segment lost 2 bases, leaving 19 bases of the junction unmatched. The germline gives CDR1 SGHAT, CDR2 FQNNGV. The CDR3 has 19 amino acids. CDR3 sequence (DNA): TGTGCCAGCAGCTTAACCGGGACAGGCGCATTTGGGCTTAAATACGAGCAGTACTTC. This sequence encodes CASSLTGTGAFGLKYEQYF.

CDR3 protein: CASSQDLGQLNTEAFF. CDR3 DNA sequence: TGCGCCAGCAGCCAAGATTTAGGACAGTTGAACACTGAAGCTTTCTTT. The chain uses TRBV4-3 and TRBJ1-1; TRBD1 might be the D (6 bases). The V gene lost 0 bases and the J gene lost 0 bases, with 11 bases spanning the gap. The CDR3 contains 16 residues. Germline loops: CDR1 LGHNA, CDR2 YSLEER.

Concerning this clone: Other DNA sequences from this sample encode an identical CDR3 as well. Here the CDR3 reads CASSLGQGQETQYF. CDR3 coding DNA: TGTGCCAGCAGCTTAGGACAGGGGCAAGAGACCCAGTACTTC. The chain employs TRBV7-2 and TRBJ2-5; the match to TRBD1 covers 8 bases. Germline-derived CDR1 and CDR2 are SGHTA and FQGNSA. The CDR3 totals 14 residues. The junction had 0 bases not matched to a gene; V was cut back by 1 base and J by 2 bases.

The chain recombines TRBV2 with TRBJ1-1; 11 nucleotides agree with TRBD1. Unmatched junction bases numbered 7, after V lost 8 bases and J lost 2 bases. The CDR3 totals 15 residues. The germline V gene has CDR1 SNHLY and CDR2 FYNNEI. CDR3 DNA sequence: TGTGCCAGCGGGGGACAGGGGGTGGGTAACACTGAAGCTTTCTTT. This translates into CASGGQGVGNTEAFF.

CDR3 in amino acids: CAWSYKTAHSPLHF. The CDR3 nucleotides read TGTGCCTGGAGTTATAAGACAGCCCATTCACCCCTCCACTTT. The chain has TRBV30 and TRBJ1-6, with a possible D match to TRBD1 (5 bases). Germline CDR1 reads GTSNPN; CDR2 reads SVGIG (reference sequence). V lost 2 bases, J lost 8 bases, and 13 bases lay in between. The CDR3 is 14 residues long.

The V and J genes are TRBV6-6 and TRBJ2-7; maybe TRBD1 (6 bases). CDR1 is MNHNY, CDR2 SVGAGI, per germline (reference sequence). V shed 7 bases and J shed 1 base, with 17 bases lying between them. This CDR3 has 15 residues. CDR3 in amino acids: CASIKTDGQSYEQYF. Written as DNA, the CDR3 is TGTGCCAGCATCAAAACCGATGGACAGTCCTACGAGCAGTACTTC.

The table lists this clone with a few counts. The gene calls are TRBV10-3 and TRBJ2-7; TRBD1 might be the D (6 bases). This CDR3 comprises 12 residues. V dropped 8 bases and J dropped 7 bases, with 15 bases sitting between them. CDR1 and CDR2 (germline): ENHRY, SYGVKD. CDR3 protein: CAIGQGSGEQYF. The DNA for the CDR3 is TGTGCCATCGGTCAGGGGTCTGGGGAGCAGTACTTC.

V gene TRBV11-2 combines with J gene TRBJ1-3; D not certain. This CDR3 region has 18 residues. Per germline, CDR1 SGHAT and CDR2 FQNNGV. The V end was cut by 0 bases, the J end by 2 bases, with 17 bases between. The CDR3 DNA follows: TGTGCCAGCAGCTTAGATCTGTGGCGGGGATATGCTGGAAACACCATATATTTT. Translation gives CASSLDLWRGYAGNTIYF.

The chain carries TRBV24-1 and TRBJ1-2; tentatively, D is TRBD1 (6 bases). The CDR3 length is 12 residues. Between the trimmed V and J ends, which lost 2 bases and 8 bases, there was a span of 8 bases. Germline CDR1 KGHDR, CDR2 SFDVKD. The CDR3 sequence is CATSDWGLGYTF. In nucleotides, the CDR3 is TGTGCCACCAGTGATTGGGGGCTCGGCTACACCTTC.

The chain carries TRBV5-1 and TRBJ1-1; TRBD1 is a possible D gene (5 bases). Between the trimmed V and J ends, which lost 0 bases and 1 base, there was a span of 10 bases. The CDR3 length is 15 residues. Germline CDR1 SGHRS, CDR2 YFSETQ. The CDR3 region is CASSLVPGGNTEAFF. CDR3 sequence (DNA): TGCGCCAGCAGCTTGGTTCCCGGGGGGAACACTGAAGCTTTCTTT.

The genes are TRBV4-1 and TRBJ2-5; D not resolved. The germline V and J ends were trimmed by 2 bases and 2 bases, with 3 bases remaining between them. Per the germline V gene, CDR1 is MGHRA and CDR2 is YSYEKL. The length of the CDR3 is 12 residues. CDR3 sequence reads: CASSQIQETQYF. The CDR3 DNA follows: TGCGCCAGCAGCCAAATACAAGAGACCCAGTACTTC.

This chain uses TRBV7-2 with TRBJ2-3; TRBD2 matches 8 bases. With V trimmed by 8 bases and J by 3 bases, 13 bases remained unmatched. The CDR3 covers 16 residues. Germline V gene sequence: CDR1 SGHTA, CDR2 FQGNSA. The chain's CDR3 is CASSEGLGGGTDTQYF. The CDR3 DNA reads TGTGCCAGCTCCGAGGGACTCGGGGGGGGAACAGATACGCAGTATTTT.

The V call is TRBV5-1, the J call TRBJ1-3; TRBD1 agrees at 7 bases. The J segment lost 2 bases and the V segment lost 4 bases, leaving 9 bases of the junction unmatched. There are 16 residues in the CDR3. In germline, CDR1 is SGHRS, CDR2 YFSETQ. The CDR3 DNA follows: TGCGCCAGCAGCCCCGGATCTCAGGGGGCTGGAAACACCATATATTTT. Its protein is CASSPGSQGAGNTIYF.

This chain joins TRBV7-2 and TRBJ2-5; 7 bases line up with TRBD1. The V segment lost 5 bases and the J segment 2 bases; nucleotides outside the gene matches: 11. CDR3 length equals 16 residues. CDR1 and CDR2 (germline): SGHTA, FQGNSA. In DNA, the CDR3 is TGTGCCAGCAGCCTATCAGGGGCAGGGGGACAAGAGACCCAGTACTTC. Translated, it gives CASSLSGAGGQETQYF.

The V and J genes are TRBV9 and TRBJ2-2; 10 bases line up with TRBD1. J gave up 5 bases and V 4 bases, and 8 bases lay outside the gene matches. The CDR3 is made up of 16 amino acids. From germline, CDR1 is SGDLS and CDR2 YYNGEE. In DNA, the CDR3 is TGTGCCAGCAGCCCTACCGGGACAGGGGTAACCGGGGAGCTGTTTTTT. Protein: CASSPTGTGVTGELFF.